The text below deals with one TCR beta chain. These data are taken from a study of blood T cell repertoires in COVID-19. The overall study: Researchers got acute and convalescent COVID-19 samples from the United States, Italy and Spain.

Here immunoSEQ multiplex PCR was the method, and the copy in TCRdb shows in-frame clones only, minus some. Counted here are fewer than 200,000 clones, approximately 82% occurring once; the ten biggest clones make up roughly 19%. The receptor was isolated from a woman in her 70s who had recovered from COVID-19. The sequenced sample consisted of peripheral blood.

This CDR3 reads CASMTSGAYEQYF. The CDR3 DNA reads TGTGCCAGCATGACTAGCGGGGCCTACGAGCAGTACTTC. The V call is TRBV2, the J call TRBJ2-7, with TRBD2 matching over 11 bases. The CDR3 totals 13 residues. The ends lost 7 bases at V and 2 bases at J; junction bases unmatched: 1. CDR1 is SNHLY and CDR2 is FYNNEI in the germline V gene.